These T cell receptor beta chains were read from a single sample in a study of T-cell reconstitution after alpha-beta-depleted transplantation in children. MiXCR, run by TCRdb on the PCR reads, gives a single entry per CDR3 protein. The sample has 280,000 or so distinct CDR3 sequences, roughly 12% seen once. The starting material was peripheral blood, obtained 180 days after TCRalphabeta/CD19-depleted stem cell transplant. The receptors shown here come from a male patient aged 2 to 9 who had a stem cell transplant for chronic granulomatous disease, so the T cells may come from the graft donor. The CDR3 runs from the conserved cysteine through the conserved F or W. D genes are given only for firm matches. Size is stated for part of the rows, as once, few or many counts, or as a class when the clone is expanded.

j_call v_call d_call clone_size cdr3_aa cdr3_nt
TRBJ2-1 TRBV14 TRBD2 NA CASSQELAGIPPSFHYEQFF TGTGCCAGCAGCCAAGAACTAGCGGGGATCCCTCCGTCTTTCCACTATGAGCAGTTCTTC
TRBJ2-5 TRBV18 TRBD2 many CASSRSIAGAGETQYF TGTGCCAGCTCACGATCTATAGCGGGAGCGGGAGAGACCCAGTACTTC
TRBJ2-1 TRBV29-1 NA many CSVWTIYNEQFF TGCAGCGTCTGGACAATTTACAATGAGCAGTTCTTC
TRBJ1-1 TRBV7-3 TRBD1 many CASRFDRDTEAFF TGTGCCAGCAGGTTCGACAGGGACACTGAAGCTTTCTTT
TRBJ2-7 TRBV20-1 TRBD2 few CSATDPAGQTYEQYF TGCAGTGCTACAGATCCAGCGGGGCAAACCTACGAGCAGTACTTC
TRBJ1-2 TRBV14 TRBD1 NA CASSPLLDTGGSSFYGYTF TGTGCCAGCAGCCCCTTGTTGGACACAGGGGGCTCCTCATTTTATGGCTACACCTTC
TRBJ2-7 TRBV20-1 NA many CSARGWNAYEQYF TGCAGTGCCAGGGGCTGGAATGCCTACGAGCAGTACTTC
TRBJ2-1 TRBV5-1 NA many CASSSIGGPIYNEQFF TGCGCCAGCAGCTCCATCGGGGGCCCCATCTACAATGAGCAGTTCTTC
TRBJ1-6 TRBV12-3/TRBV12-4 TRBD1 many CASSPDRGSYSYNSPLHF TGTGCCAGCAGCCCGGACAGGGGCTCCTACTCCTATAATTCACCCCTCCACTTT
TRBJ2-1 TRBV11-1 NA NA CASSGFAGTAPNEQFF TGTGCCAGCAGTGGTTTTGCGGGAACCGCGCCCAATGAGCAGTTCTTC
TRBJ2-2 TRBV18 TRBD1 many CASSLWTGPNTGELFF TGTGCCAGCTCACTCTGGACAGGGCCGAACACCGGGGAGCTGTTTTTT
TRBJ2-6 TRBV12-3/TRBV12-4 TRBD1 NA CASSPRQGTGANVLTF TGTGCCAGCAGTCCAAGACAGGGGACTGGGGCCAACGTCCTGACTTTC
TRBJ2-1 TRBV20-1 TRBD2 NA CCARYGTSGILYNEQFF TGCTGTGCTAGATATGGGACTAGCGGGATTTTGTACAATGAGCAGTTCTTC
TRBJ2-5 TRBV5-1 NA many CASSGGTKETQYF TGCGCCAGCAGCGGAGGGACAAAAGAGACCCAGTACTTC
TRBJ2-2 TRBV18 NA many CASSPSSTSNTGELFF TGTGCCAGCTCACCAAGCAGTACCTCGAACACCGGGGAGCTGTTTTTT
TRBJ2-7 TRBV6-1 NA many CASLDRGRYEQYF TGTGCCAGCCTGGATCGGGGGCGCTACGAGCAGTACTTC
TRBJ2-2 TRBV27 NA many CASSSPEGVRTGELFF TGTGCCAGCAGTTCCCCCGAGGGGGTAAGGACCGGGGAGCTGTTTTTT
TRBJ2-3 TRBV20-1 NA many CSAMRQLGTDTQYF TGCAGTGCTATGAGACAACTGGGCACAGATACGCAGTATTTT
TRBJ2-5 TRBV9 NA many CASSASRDIQETQYF TGTGCCAGCAGCGCCTCCAGGGACATCCAAGAGACCCAGTACTTC
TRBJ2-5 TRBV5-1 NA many CASSLVPTQETQYF TGCGCCAGCAGCTTGGTACCTACCCAAGAGACCCAGTACTTC
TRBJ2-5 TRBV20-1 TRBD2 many CSAGGLAGETQYF TGCAGTGCTGGGGGACTAGCGGGAGAGACCCAGTACTTC
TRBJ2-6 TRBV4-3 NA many CASRQSGANVLTF TGCGCCAGCAGGCAGTCTGGGGCCAACGTCCTGACTTTC
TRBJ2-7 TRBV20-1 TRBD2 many CSARDSGNPHYEQYF TGCAGTGCTCGAGATAGCGGGAATCCCCACTACGAGCAGTACTTC
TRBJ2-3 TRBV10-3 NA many CAISDAYTDTQYF TGTGCCATCAGTGACGCTTACACAGATACGCAGTATTTT
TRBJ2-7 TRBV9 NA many CASSVEAQIYEQYF TGTGCCAGCAGCGTAGAGGCTCAGATCTACGAGCAGTACTTC
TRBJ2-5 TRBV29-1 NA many CSDRPQETQYF TGCAGCGACAGACCCCAAGAGACCCAGTACTTC
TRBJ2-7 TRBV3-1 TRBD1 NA CASSQARSAGDRGEQYF TGTGCCAGCAGCCAAGCGAGGTCTGCTGGGGACAGAGGCGAGCAGTACTTC
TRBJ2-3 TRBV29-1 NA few CSAAGGGETDTQYF TGCAGCGCAGCAGGGGGGGGCGAGACAGATACGCAGTATTTT
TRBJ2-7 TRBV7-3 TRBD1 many CASSLWAGGPYEQYF TGTGCCAGCAGCTTATGGGCAGGGGGCCCCTACGAGCAGTACTTC
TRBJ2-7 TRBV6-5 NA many CASSYLTGHLYEQYF TGTGCCAGCAGTTACTTGACGGGACACCTATACGAGCAGTACTTC
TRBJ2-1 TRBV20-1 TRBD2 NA CSARDSASGGVEAMQFF TGCAGTGCTAGAGATTCGGCTAGCGGGGGGGTAGAAGCTATGCAGTTCTTC
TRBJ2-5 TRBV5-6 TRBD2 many CASSLWGLDKETQYF TGTGCCAGCAGCTTGTGGGGACTAGATAAGGAGACCCAGTACTTC
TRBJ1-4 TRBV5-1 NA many CASSLAGGNEKLFF TGCGCCAGCAGCTTGGCGGGAGGGAATGAAAAACTGTTTTTT
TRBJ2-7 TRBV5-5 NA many CASSLDPGWPVGEQYF TGTGCCAGCAGCTTGGATCCGGGCTGGCCGGTGGGCGAGCAGTACTTC
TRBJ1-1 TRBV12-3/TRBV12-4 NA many CASSLRAQLNTEAFF TGTGCCAGCAGTTTAAGAGCACAGTTGAACACTGAAGCTTTCTTT
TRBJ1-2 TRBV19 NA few CASSLWTANYGYTF TGTGCCAGTAGCCTTTGGACAGCTAACTATGGCTACACCTTC
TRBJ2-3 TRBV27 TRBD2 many CASSPGTSDTDTQYF TGTGCCAGCAGTCCCGGGACTAGCGACACAGATACGCAGTATTTT
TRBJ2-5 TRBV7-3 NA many CASQETQYF TGTGCCAGTCAAGAGACCCAGTACTTC
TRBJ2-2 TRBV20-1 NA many CSARHLPGMNTGELFF TGCAGTGCTAGACATCTGCCCGGGATGAACACCGGGGAGCTGTTTTTT
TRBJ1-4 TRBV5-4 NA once CASSLAGREGEKLFF TGTGCCAGCAGCTTGGCGGGCAGGGAAGGAGAAAAACTGTTTTTT
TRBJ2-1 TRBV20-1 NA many CSANPLGGTNNEQFF TGCAGTGCTAACCCACTGGGCGGGACAAACAATGAGCAGTTCTTC
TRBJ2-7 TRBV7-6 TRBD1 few CANNFHPRLGQGLTPVLYYEQYF TGTGCCAACAATTTCCACCCACGGCTGGGACAGGGATTAACTCCGGTTCTCTACTACGAGCAGTACTTC
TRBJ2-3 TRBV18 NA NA CASSPRFGDTDTQYF TGTGCCAGCTCACCCAGGTTTGGGGACACAGATACGCAGTATTTT
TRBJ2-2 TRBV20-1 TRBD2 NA CSATKGLAGGMITGELFF TGCAGTGCAACAAAGGGACTAGCGGGGGGGATGATCACCGGGGAGCTGTTTTTT
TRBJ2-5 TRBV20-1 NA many CSAKRGETQYF TGCAGTGCCAAGAGGGGAGAGACCCAGTACTTC
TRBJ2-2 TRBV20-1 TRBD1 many CSARVGQQGDAGELFF TGCAGTGCTAGAGTAGGGCAACAGGGGGACGCCGGGGAGCTGTTTTTT
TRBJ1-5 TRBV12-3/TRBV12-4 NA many CASSFGSEIQLPQHF TGTGCCAGCAGTTTCGGATCGGAGATTCAGCTGCCCCAGCATTTT
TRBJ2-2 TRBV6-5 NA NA CASSYSRVGTGELFF TGTGCCAGCAGTTACTCCAGGGTGGGCACCGGGGAGCTGTTTTTT
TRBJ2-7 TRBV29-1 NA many CSVERDGTYEQYF TGCAGCGTTGAACGCGATGGAACCTACGAGCAGTACTTC
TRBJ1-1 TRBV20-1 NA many CSARRLYRMDTEAFF TGCAGTGCTCGCAGATTGTACAGGATGGACACTGAAGCTTTCTTT
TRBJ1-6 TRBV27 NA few CASSLKVTGPVSLHF TGTGCCAGCAGTTTAAAGGTGACAGGACCCGTATCCCTCCACTTT
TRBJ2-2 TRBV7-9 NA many CASSLKNTGELFF TGTGCCAGCAGCTTAAAGAACACCGGGGAGCTGTTTTTT
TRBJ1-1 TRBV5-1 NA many CASSLDLQGWNTEAFF TGCGCCAGCAGCTTGGACCTACAGGGTTGGAACACTGAAGCTTTCTTT
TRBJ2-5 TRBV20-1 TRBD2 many CSARVFFERGGARETQYF TGCAGTGCTAGAGTCTTTTTCGAACGCGGGGGGGCCCGAGAGACCCAGTACTTC
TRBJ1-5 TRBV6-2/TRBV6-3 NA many CASSYFSNQPQHF TGTGCCAGCAGTTACTTTTCGAATCAGCCCCAGCATTTT